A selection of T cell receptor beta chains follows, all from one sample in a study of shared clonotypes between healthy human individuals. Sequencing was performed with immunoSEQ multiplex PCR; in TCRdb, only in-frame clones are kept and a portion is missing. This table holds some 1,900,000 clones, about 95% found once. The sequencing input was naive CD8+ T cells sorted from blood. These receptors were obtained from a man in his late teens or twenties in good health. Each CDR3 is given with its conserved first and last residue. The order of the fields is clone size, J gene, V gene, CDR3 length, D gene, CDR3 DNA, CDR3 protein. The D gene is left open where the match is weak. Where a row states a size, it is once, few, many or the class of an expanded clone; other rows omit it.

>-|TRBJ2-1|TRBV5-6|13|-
TGTGCCAGCAGCTTGGGAGGGGAGACGCTCGCGTTCTTC
CASSLGGETLAFF
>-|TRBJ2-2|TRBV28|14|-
TGTGCCAGCAGTTTAATGGGGAACACCGGGGAGCTGTTTTTT
CASSLMGNTGELFF
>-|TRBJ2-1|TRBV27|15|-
TGTGCCAGCAGTTTCGGTCTAGCCTCCTACAATGAGCAGTTCTTC
CASSFGLASYNEQFF
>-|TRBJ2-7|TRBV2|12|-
TGTGCTCTCCAGAGGGGGGACTACGAGCAGTACTTC
CALQRGDYEQYF
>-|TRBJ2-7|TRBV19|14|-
TGTGCCAGTAGTACCTTCGACTGGTCCTACGAGCAGTACTTC
CASSTFDWSYEQYF
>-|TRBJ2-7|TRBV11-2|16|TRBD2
TGTGCCAGCAGCCCGCGGACTAGCGGGGCCCTCCCTGAGCAGTACTTC
CASSPRTSGALPEQYF
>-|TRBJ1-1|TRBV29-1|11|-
TGCAGCGTTTACCGGGACACTGAAGCTTTCTTT
CSVYRDTEAFF
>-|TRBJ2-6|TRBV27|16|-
TGTGCCAGCAGTTTGGGCTTGTGGTCTGGGGCCAACGTCCTGACTTTC
CASSLGLWSGANVLTF
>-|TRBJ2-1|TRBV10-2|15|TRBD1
TGCGCCAGCAGTGGCTTACAGGGGGTCTACAATGAGCAGTTCTTC
CASSGLQGVYNEQFF
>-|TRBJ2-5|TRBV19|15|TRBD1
TGTGCCAGTAGTATTGGGACAGGGTTTCAAGAGACCCAGTACTTC
CASSIGTGFQETQYF
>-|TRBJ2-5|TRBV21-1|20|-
TGTGCCAGCAGCATGATATCCGGGACTAGCGGGAGAAGTGTCGTGGAGACCCAGTACTTC
CASSMISGTSGRSVVETQYF
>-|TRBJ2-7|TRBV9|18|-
TGTGCCAGCAGCGTAGATTCGGACATGGCTAGTCCAAGCTACGAGCAGTACTTC
CASSVDSDMASPSYEQYF
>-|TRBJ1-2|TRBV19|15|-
TGTGCCAGTAGTACCTACCCCGGAGTTAACTATGGCTACACCTTC
CASSTYPGVNYGYTF
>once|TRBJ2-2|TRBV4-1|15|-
TGCGCCAGCAGCCAGAGTGTGACCAACACCGGGGAGCTGTTTTTT
CASSQSVTNTGELFF
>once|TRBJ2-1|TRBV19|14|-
TGTGCCAGTAGTTGGGGGGGGCTGAACAATGAGCAGTTCTTC
CASSWGGLNNEQFF
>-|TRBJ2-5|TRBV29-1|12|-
TGCAGCGTTATTCAGGGTATAGAGACCCAGTACTTC
CSVIQGIETQYF
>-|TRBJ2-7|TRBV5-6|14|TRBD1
TGTGCCAGCAGCTTTGGGACAGGCGCCTACGAGCAGTACTTC
CASSFGTGAYEQYF
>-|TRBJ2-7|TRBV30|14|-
TGTGCCTGGAGTCCCTCGACAGGTTTGGACGAGCAGTACTTC
CAWSPSTGLDEQYF
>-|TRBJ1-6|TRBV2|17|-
TGTGCCAGCAGTGAAACGGGTCCGAGCTCCTATAATTCACCCCTCCACTTT
CASSETGPSSYNSPLHF
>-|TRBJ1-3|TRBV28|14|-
TGTGCCAGCAGTTTTCTAGGGTCTGGAAACACCATATATTTT
CASSFLGSGNTIYF
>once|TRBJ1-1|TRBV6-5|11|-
TGTGCCAGCGGACAGAACACTGAAGCTTTCTTT
CASGQNTEAFF
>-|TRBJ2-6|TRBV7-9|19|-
TGTGCCAGCAGCTTACCCCCAGGGCCCCCTTTCTCTGGGGCCAACGTCCTGACTTTC
CASSLPPGPPFSGANVLTF
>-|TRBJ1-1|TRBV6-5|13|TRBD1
TGTGCCAGCAGATACAGGGGATCCACTGAAGCTTTCTTT
CASRYRGSTEAFF
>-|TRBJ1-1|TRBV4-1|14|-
TGCGCCAGCAGCCAAGATCCCCGAAACACTGAAGCTTTCTTT
CASSQDPRNTEAFF
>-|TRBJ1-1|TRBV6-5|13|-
TGTGCCAGCAGTTCGGGTTCCAACACTGAAGCTTTCTTT
CASSSGSNTEAFF
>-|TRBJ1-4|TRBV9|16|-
TGTGCCAGCAGCCCCGGGCTCTCTTACACTAATGAAAAACTGTTTTTT
CASSPGLSYTNEKLFF
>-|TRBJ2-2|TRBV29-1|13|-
TGCAGCGTTGACAGGGAGAACACCGGGGAGCTGTTTTTT
CSVDRENTGELFF
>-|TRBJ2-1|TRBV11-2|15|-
TGTGCCAGCAGCTTTTGGGTAGCAGAATACAATGAGCAGTTCTTC
CASSFWVAEYNEQFF
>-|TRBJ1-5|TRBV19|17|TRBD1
TGTGCCAGTAGTACGGGACAGGGGTTGTATAGCAATCAGCCCCAGCATTTT
CASSTGQGLYSNQPQHF
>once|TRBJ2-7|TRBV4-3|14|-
TGCGCCAGCAGCCAAGATCGAAGCAGGGACGAGCAGTACTTC
CASSQDRSRDEQYF
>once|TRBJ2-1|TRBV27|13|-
TGTGCCGCCACAGATAGCTCCTACAATGAGCAGTTCTTC
CAATDSSYNEQFF
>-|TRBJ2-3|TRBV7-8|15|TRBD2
TGTGCCAGCAGCCGGACTAGCGGGACAGGAGATACGCAGTATTTT
CASSRTSGTGDTQYF
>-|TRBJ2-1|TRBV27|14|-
TGTGCCAGCAGTTTCATAGGGCGGAACAATGAGCAGTTCTTC
CASSFIGRNNEQFF
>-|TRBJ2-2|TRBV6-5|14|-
TGTGCCAGCCGGGACTGGGCTAACACCGGGGAGCTGTTTTTT
CASRDWANTGELFF
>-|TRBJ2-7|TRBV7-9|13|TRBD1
TGTGCCAGCAGCTGGGGACAGGGAGGGGAGCAGTACTTC
CASSWGQGGEQYF
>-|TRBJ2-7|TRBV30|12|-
TGTGCCTGGAGTACAGGGTTCTACGAGCAGTACTTC
CAWSTGFYEQYF
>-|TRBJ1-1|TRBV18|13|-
TGTGCCAGCTCACTTGGGCCGAAGACTGAAGCTTTCTTT
CASSLGPKTEAFF
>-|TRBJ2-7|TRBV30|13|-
TGTGCCTGGAGTGAGGACAGCCCCTACGAGCAGTACTTC
CAWSEDSPYEQYF
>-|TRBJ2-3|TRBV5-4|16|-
TGTGCCAGCAGCCTGGACGAGGCCGTCCGCACAGATACGCAGTATTTT
CASSLDEAVRTDTQYF
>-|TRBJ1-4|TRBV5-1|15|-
TGCGCCAGCAGCTTGACAGGAGGGGCCCCTGAAAAACTGTTTTTT
CASSLTGGAPEKLFF
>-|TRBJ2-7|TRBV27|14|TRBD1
TGTGCCAGCAGCCAACGACAGGGGGCTAACGAGCAGTACTTC
CASSQRQGANEQYF
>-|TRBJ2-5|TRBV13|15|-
TGTGCCAGCAGCTTTCGGACAGCCCTCCAAGAGACCCAGTACTTC
CASSFRTALQETQYF
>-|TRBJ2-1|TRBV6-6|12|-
TGTGCCAGCAGTTACGGGCAGGGGGAGCAGTTCTTC
CASSYGQGEQFF
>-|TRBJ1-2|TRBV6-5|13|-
TGTGCCAGCAGTTACGGCAGGGAGTTGGGCTACACCTTC
CASSYGRELGYTF
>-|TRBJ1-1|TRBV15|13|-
TGTGCCACCAGCAGAGCTGAGCGGACTGAAGCTTTCTTT
CATSRAERTEAFF
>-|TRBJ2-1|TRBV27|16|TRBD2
TGTGCCAGCAGTTTAGGGAGCGGGGGTTCCTACAATGAGCAGTTCTTC
CASSLGSGGSYNEQFF
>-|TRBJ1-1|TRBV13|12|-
TGTGCCAGCAGCTTATCGGGCACTGAAGCTTTCTTT
CASSLSGTEAFF
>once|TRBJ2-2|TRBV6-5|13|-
TGTGCCAGCAGTTACGGTAGCCCCGGGGAGCTGTTTTTT
CASSYGSPGELFF
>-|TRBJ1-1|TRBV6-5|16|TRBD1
TGTGCCAGCAGTTACTTTCCGGGACAGGCGAACACTGAAGCTTTCTTT
CASSYFPGQANTEAFF
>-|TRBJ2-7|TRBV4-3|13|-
TGCGCCAGCAGCCAAGATTGGGGTCCCGAGCAGTACTTC
CASSQDWGPEQYF